This T cell receptor (beta chain) was observed in a study of PD-1 blockade in mismatch repair-deficient tumors. Whole-study context: Patients had around 12 mismatch repair-deficient cancer types, all previously treated and progressing. Findings and limits, study-wide: Tumor-resident clones, often absent from pretreatment blood, expanded after pembrolizumab and then contracted.

From germline, CDR1 is PRHDT and CDR2 FYEKMQ (reference sequence). The CDR3 contains 14 residues. V shed 0 bases and J shed 5 bases, with 10 bases lying between them. Note on this clone: Its specificity is not known.

The data were produced by immunoSEQ multiplex PCR, yet TCRdb's version contains in-frame clones alone and is incomplete. Among about 79,000 clones listed, about 82% were seen once. All patients were mismatch repair deficient, assessed by either PCR or immunohistochemistry. The sequence was obtained from an adult with mismatch repair-deficient cancer. The chain combines TRBV13 with TRBJ1-1; D is perhaps TRBD1 (5 bases). Here the sequenced sample was peripheral blood, taken 44 weeks after starting pembrolizumab. CDR3 sequence (DNA): TGTGCCAGCAGCTTAGGCCGCGGGGGGACTGAAGCTTTCTTT. Translation gives CASSLGRGGTEAFF.